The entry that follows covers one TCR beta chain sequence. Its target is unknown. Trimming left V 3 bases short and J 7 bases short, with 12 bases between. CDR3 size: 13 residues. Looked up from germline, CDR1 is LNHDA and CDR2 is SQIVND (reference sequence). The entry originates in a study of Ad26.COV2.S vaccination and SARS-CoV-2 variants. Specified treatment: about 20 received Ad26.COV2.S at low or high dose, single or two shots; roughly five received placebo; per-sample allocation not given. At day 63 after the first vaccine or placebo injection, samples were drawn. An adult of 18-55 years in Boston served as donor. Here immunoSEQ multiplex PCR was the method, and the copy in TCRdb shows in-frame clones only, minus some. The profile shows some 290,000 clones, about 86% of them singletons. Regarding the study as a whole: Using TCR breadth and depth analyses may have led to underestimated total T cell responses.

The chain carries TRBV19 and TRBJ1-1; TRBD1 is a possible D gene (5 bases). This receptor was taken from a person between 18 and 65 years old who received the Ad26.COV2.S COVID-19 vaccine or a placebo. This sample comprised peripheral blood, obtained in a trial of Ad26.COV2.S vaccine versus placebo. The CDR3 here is CASSIRAGLEAFF. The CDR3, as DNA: TGTGCCAGTAGTATTCGGGCAGGGCTTGAAGCTTTCTTT.